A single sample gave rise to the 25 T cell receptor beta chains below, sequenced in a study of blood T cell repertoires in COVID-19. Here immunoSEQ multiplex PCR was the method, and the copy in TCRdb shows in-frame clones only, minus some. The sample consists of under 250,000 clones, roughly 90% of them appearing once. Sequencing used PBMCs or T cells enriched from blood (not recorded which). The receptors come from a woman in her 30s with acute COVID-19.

The CDR3 coding sequence is TGTGCCAGCAGCTTAATGGCAGGAAAAGAGACCCAGTACTTC. This translates into CASSLMAGKETQYF. The chain is built from TRBV13 and TRBJ2-5; no firm D call. The CDR3 runs to 14 residues. V lost 2 bases, J lost 3 bases, and 10 bases lay in between. CDR1 and CDR2 (germline): PRHDT, FYEKMQ (reference sequence).

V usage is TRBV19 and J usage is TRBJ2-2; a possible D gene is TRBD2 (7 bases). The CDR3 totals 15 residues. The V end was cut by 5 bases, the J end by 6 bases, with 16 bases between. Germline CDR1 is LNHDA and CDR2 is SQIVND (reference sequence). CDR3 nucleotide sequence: TGTGCCAGTAGTGATTACCCGGGGGGCGCCGGGGAGCTGTTTTTT. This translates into CASSDYPGGAGELFF.

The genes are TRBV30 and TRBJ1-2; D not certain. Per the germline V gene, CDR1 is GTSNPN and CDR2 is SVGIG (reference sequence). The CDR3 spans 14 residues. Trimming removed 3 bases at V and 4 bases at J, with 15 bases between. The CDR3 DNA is TGTGCCTGGAGGGCAGTGAGGGCAGCCTATGGCTACACCTTC. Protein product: CAWRAVRAAYGYTF.

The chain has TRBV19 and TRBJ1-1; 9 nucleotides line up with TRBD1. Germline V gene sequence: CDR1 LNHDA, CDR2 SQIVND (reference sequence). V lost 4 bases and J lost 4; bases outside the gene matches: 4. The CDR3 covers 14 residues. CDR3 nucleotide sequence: TGTGCCAGTAGTACCCGGGACAGGGCCACTGAAGCTTTCTTT. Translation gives CASSTRDRATEAFF.

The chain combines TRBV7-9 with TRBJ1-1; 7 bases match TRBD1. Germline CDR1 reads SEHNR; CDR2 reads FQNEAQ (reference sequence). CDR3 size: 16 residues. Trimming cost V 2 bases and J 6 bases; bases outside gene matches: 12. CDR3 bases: TGTGCCAGCAGCTTATACGGGCAGGGGGTTTTGGCTGAAGCTTTCTTT. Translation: CASSLYGQGVLAEAFF.

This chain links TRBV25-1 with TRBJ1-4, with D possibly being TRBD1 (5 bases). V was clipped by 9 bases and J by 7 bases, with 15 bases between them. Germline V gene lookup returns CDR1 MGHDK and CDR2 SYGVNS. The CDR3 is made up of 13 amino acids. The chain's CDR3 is CASTRAGGEKLFF. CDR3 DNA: TGTGCCAGTACTCGAGCCGGGGGTGAAAAACTGTTTTTT.

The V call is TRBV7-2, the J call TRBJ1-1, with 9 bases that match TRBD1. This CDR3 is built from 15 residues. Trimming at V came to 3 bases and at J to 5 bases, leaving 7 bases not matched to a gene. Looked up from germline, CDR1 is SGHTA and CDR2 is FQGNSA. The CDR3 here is CASSLGQGRGTEAFF. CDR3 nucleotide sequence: TGTGCCAGCAGCTTGGGACAGGGACGGGGGACTGAAGCTTTCTTT.

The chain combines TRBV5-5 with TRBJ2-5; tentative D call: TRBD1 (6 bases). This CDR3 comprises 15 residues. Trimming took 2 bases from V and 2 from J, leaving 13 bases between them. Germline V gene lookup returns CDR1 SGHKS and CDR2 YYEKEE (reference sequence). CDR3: CASSFQDRPQETQYF. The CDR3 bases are TGTGCCAGCAGCTTCCAAGACAGGCCTCAAGAGACCCAGTACTTC.

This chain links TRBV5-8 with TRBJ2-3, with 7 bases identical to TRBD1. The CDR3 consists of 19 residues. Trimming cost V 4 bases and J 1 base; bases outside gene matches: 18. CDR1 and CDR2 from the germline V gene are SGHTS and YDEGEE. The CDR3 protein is CASSPGQFSLSVGTDTQYF. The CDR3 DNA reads TGTGCCAGCAGCCCGGGACAGTTTAGTTTGTCGGTCGGCACAGATACGCAGTATTTT.

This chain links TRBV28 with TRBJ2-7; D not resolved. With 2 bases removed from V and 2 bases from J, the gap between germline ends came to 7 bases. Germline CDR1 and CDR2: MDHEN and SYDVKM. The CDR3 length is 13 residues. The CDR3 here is CASSLQQPYEQYF. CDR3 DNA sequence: TGTGCCAGCAGTTTACAACAGCCCTACGAGCAGTACTTC. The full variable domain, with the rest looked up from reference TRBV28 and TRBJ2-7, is DVKVTQSSRYLVKRTGEKVFLECVQDMDHENMFWYRQDPGLGLRLIYFSYDVKMKEKGDIPEGYSVSREKKERFSLILESASTNQTSMYLCASSLQQPYEQYFGPGTRLTVT.

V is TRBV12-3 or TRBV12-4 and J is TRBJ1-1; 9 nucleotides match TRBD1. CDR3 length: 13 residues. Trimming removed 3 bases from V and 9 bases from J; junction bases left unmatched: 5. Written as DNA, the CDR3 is TGTGCCAGCAGTTTCGGGACAGGGTACCAAGCTTTCTTT. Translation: CASSFGTGYQAFF.

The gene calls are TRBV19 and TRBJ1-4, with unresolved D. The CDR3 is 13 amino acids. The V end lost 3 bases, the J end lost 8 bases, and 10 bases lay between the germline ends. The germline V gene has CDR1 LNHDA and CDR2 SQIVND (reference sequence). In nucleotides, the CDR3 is TGTGCCAGTAGTATTACGGAGTCCGAAAAACTGTTTTTT. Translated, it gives CASSITESEKLFF.

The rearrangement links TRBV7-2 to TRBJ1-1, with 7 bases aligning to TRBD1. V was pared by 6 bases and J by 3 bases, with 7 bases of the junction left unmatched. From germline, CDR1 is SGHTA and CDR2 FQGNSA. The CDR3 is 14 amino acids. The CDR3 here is CASSLQGPDTEAFF. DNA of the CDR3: TGTGCCAGCAGTTTACAGGGGCCCGACACTGAAGCTTTCTTT.

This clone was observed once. The CDR3 DNA sequence: TGCGCCAGCAGCCGGGAAGGTACCGGGGAGCTGTTTTTT. It is translated as CASSREGTGELFF. This sequence joins TRBV5-1 and TRBJ2-2, with a possible D match to TRBD2 (5 bases). The CDR3 is made up of 13 amino acids. Germline V gene lookup returns CDR1 SGHRS and CDR2 YFSETQ. The ends were cut back, 4 bases at V and 5 bases at J, with 9 bases in the middle.

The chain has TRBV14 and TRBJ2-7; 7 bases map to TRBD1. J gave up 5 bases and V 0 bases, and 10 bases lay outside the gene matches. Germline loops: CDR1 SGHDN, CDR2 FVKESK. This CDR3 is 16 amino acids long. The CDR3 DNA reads TGTGCCAGCAGCCAAGAAGGGACAGAATTCACCCACGAGCAGTACTTC. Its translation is CASSQEGTEFTHEQYF.

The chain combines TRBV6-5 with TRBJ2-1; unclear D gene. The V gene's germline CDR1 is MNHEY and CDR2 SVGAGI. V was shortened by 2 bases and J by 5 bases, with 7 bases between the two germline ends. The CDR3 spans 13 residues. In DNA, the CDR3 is TGTGCCAGCAGTTACGAGAGAAACAATGAGCAGTTCTTC. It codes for CASSYERNNEQFF.

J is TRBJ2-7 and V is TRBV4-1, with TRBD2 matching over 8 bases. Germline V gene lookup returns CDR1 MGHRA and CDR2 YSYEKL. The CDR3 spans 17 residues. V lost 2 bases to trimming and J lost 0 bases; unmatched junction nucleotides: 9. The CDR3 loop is CASSQSRGAFFSYEQYF. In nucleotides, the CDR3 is TGCGCCAGCAGCCAATCGCGGGGGGCTTTTTTCTCCTACGAGCAGTACTTC.

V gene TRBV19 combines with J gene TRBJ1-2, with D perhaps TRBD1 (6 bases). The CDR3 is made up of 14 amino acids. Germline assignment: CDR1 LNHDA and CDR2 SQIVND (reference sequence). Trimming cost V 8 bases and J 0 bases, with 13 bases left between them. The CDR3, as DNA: TGTGCCAGTTCCCGGGACACAGCTAACTATGGCTACACCTTC. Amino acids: CASSRDTANYGYTF.

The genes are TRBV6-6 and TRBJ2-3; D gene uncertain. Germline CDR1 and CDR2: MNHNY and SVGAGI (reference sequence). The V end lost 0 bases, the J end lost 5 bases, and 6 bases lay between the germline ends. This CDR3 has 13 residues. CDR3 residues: CASSYSRLDTQYF. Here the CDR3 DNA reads TGTGCCAGCAGTTACTCGCGTCTAGATACGCAGTATTTT.

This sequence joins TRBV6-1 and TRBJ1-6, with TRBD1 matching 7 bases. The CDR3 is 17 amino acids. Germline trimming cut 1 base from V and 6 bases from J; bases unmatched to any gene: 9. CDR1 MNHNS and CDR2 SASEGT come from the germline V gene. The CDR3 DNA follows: TGTGCCAGCAGTGAAGTATTCCCGGGACAGACTAATTCACCCCTCCACTTT. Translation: CASSEVFPGQTNSPLHF.

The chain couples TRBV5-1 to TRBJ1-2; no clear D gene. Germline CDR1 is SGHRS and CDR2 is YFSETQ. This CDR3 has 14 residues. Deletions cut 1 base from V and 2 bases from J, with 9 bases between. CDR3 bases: TGCGCCAGCAGCTTGCGGGGAAGCAACTATGGCTACACCTTC. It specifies CASSLRGSNYGYTF.

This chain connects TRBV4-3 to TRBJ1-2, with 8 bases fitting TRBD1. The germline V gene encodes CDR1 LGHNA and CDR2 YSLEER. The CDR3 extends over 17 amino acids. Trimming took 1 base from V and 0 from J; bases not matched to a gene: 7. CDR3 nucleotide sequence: TGCGCCAGCAGCCAAGTCCGTCAGGGGGCAGCTAACTATGGCTACACCTTC. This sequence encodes CASSQVRQGAANYGYTF.

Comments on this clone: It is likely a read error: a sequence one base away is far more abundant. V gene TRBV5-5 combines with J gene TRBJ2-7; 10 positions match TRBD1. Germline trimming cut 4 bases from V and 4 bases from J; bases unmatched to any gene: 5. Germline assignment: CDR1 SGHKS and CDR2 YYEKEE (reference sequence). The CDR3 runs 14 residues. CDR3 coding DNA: TGTGCCAGCAGCCACGGGACAGGGGATTACGAGCAGTACTTC. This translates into CASSHGTGDYEQYF.

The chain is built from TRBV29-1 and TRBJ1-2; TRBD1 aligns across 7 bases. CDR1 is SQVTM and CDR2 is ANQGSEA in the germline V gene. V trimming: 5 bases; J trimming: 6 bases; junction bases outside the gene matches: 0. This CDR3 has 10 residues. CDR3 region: CSVTGDGYTF. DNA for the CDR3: TGCAGCGTTACAGGGGATGGCTACACCTTC.

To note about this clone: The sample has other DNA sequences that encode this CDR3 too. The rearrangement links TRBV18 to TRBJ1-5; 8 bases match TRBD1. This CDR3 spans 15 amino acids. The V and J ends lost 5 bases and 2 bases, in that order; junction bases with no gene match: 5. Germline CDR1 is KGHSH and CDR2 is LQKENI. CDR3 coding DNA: TGTGCCAGCTCAAGCGGGACAGGAGGCAATCAGCCCCAGCATTTT. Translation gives CASSSGTGGNQPQHF.